Each of the 26 T cell receptor beta chains below was sequenced from the same sample in a study of vaccination and CD4 T cells after COVID-19. Specified treatment: approximately 9-day PBMC culture with coronavirus spike peptide pools or control peptides (ViraFEST assay). These receptors lack a known antigen. Cultured CD4+ T cell DNA was sequenced using the Oncomine TCR Beta short-read assay. TCRdb processed the PCR reads anew with MiXCR; each CDR3 protein has one entry. The sample has some 25,000 distinct CDR3 sequences; approximately 60% are singletons. Sequenced here: CD4+ T cells from blood, cultured in vitro, sampled after SARS-CoV-2 vaccination. These receptors were obtained from a human donor who received a COVID-19 vaccine.

CDR3 amino acids: CASSLDRGELFF. CDR3 DNA sequence: TGTGCCAGCAGCTTGGACCGCGGGGAGCTGTTTTTT. The V and J genes are TRBV7-2 and TRBJ2-2; D not resolved. Germline values: CDR1 SGHTA, CDR2 FQGNSA. V lost 3 bases to trimming and J lost 7 bases, with 6 bases between them. The CDR3 is made up of 12 amino acids.

A word on this clonotype: A read error may produce the germline difference seen at one junction end. This chain joins TRBV12-3 or TRBV12-4 and TRBJ1-2; D might be TRBD1 (6 bases). This CDR3 has 13 amino acids. The CDR3 DNA reads TGCGCCAGCAGCTCCAGGGGTAGCTATGGCTACACCTTC. Its translation is CASSSRGSYGYTF.

The gene calls are TRBV5-1 and TRBJ2-3; a possible D gene is TRBD2 (7 bases). The CDR3 sequence is 15 residues long. Per the germline V gene, CDR1 is SGHRS and CDR2 is YFSETQ. V shed 0 bases and J shed 7 bases, with 15 bases lying between them. The CDR3 nucleotides are TGCGCCAGCAGCTTGGAGTGGGGGGGCACCAATACGCAGTATTTT. This gives the protein CASSLEWGGTNTQYF.

The rearrangement joins TRBV20-1 to TRBJ1-3, with 10 bases identical to TRBD1. V lost 3 bases and J lost 9; bases outside the gene matches: 5. This CDR3 contains 13 residues. Looked up from germline, CDR1 is DFQATT and CDR2 is SNEGSKA (reference sequence). CDR3 sequence reads: CSASRQGAGTIYF. The CDR3 nucleotides read TGCAGTGCTAGCCGACAGGGGGCCGGCACCATATATTTT.

The table lists this clonotype with a few counts. This chain links TRBV21-1 with TRBJ2-7; the D call TRBD1 from the table was never checked on the DNA. TRBV21-1 is a documented pseudogene. This CDR3 is 17 amino acids long. This CDR3 is CASNRPGQLRKEYEQYF. The CDR3 nucleotides are TGTGCCAGCAACCGCCCAGGACAACTGCGGAAAGAGTACGAGCAGTACTTC.

This clonotype has only a few counts. The chain carries TRBV6-1 and TRBJ2-5, with 9 bases lining up with TRBD1. With 6 bases clipped from V and 3 bases from J, the junction kept 2 bases outside the gene matches. CDR3 length: 13 amino acids. CDR1 and CDR2 from the germline V gene are MNHNS and SASEGT. The CDR3 DNA is TGTGCCAGCAGAAGGGACAGGGAAGAGACCCAGTACTTC. Translation gives CASRRDREETQYF.

This clonotype was observed a few times. This chain links TRBV15 with TRBJ1-5; 7 bases agree with TRBD1. The J segment lost 2 bases and the V segment lost 0 bases, leaving 1 base of the junction unmatched. Looked up from germline, CDR1 is LNHNV and CDR2 is YYDKDF (reference sequence). CDR3 length equals 15 residues. CDR3 sequence reads: CATSRDGTGNQPQHF. CDR3 sequence (DNA): TGTGCCACCAGCAGAGACGGGACAGGCAATCAGCCCCAGCATTTT. Looking up the rest from reference TRBV15 and TRBJ1-5 gives the full variable domain: DAMVIQNPRYQVTQFGKPVTLSCSQTLNHNVMYWYQQKSSQAPKLLFHYYDKDFNNEADTPDNFQSRRPNTSFCFLDIRSPGLGDTAMYLCATSRDGTGNQPQHFGDGTRLSIL.

V usage is TRBV6-4 and J usage is TRBJ2-3; 11 positions agree with TRBD2. The J segment lost 3 bases and the V segment lost 6 bases, leaving 5 bases of the junction unmatched. CDR1 is MRHNA, CDR2 SNTAGT, per germline. CDR3 length: 15 amino acids. The CDR3 DNA reads as TGTGCCAGCAGATTTAGCGGGGGGGCTACAGATACGCAGTATTTT. Its protein is CASRFSGGATDTQYF.

The chain uses TRBV27 and TRBJ2-7, with a weak D call TRBD2 (5 bases). V was clipped by 3 bases and J by 2 bases, with 11 bases between them. The length of the CDR3 is 14 residues. Germline V gene sequence: CDR1 MNHEY, CDR2 SMNVEV (reference sequence). CDR3 region: CASSFNGSPYEQYF. DNA of the CDR3: TGTGCCAGCAGTTTTAATGGGAGTCCCTACGAGCAGTACTTC.

The chain combines TRBV12-3 or TRBV12-4 with TRBJ2-5; D unclear. The germline V and J ends were trimmed by 4 bases and 1 base, with 4 bases remaining between them. CDR3 length: 12 amino acids. DNA for the CDR3: TGTGCCAGCAGTTCGGGCCAAGAGACCCAGTACTTC. Protein product: CASSSGQETQYF.

The chain recombines TRBV18 with TRBJ1-1; D unresolved. Germline assignment: CDR1 KGHSH and CDR2 LQKENI. The CDR3 runs 17 residues. The V end lost 3 bases, the J end lost 0 bases, and 17 bases lay between the germline ends. CDR3 sequence reads: CASSPGSFGQVNTEAFF. Here the CDR3 DNA reads TGTGCCAGCTCACCCGGTTCCTTCGGGCAGGTGAACACTGAAGCTTTCTTT.

The gene calls are TRBV5-1 and TRBJ2-1, with TRBD1 matching over 9 bases. The V gene end was trimmed by 4 bases and the J gene end by 9 bases; junction bases not matched to a gene: 14. CDR1 is SGHRS, CDR2 YFSETQ, per germline. The CDR3 has 16 amino acids. The DNA for the CDR3 is TGCGCCAGCAGCCTAAACAGGGGGCTAGAGGGTAGTGAGCAGTTCTTC. Protein product: CASSLNRGLEGSEQFF.

The V call is TRBV9, the J call TRBJ2-3; 9 bases match TRBD1. The length of the CDR3 is 16 residues. Germline CDR1 and CDR2: SGDLS and YYNGEE. V dropped 2 bases and J dropped 1; count of bases not matched to a gene: 5. DNA for the CDR3: TGTGCCAGCAGCGTCGGACAGGGGATGGGCACAGATACGCAGTATTTT. Its translation: CASSVGQGMGTDTQYF.

This chain links TRBV7-8 with TRBJ2-3; D is possibly TRBD2 (5 bases). Germline V gene lookup returns CDR1 SGHVS and CDR2 FQNEAQ. Trimming removed 7 bases at V and 0 bases at J, with 11 bases between. The CDR3 covers 14 residues. As DNA, the CDR3 is TGTGCCAGCAACAAGCGGCCTAGCACAGATACGCAGTATTTT. It specifies CASNKRPSTDTQYF.

J is TRBJ2-2 and V is TRBV6-4; the match to TRBD2 covers 7 bases. Trimming removed 8 bases from V and 4 bases from J; junction bases left unmatched: 7. From germline, CDR1 is MRHNA and CDR2 SNTAGT. The CDR3 spans 14 residues. The CDR3 region has the DNA TGTGCCAGCGGTAGGGAGCGGGGCACCGGGGAGCTGTTTTTT. Its protein product is CASGRERGTGELFF.

The chain uses TRBV25-1 and TRBJ1-6; 8 bases match TRBD1. This CDR3 is built from 18 residues. V dropped 2 bases and J dropped 4; count of bases not matched to a gene: 10. Germline V gives CDR1 MGHDK, CDR2 SYGVNS. CDR3 in amino acids: CASSEPGQGIVYNSPLHF. The CDR3 DNA reads as TGTGCCAGCAGTGAACCTGGACAGGGCATCGTTTATAATTCACCCCTCCACTTT.

This chain links TRBV12-5 with TRBJ2-3; D assignment may be TRBD1 or TRBD2 (5 bases each). Germline loops: CDR1 LGHNT, CDR2 FRNRAP. Trimming took off 0 bases at V and 2 bases at J, with 9 bases between the two ends. This CDR3 has 15 amino acids. The CDR3 region has the DNA TGTGCTAGTGGTTTGGTGGTAGGGACCACAGATACGCAGTATTTT. Translated: CASGLVVGTTDTQYF.

This chain uses TRBV6-1 with TRBJ2-7, with 7 bases matching TRBD1. V dropped 6 bases and J dropped 0; count of bases not matched to a gene: 8. The CDR3 runs to 15 residues. Looked up from germline, CDR1 is MNHNS and CDR2 is SASEGT. Here the CDR3 DNA reads TGTGCCAGCAGCGTGGGACAGCGGAGCTCCTACGAGCAGTACTTC. It is translated as CASSVGQRSSYEQYF.

This chain joins TRBV2 and TRBJ1-2; D gene unclear. The CDR3 has 10 amino acids. Trimming left V 8 bases short and J 8 bases short, with 9 bases between. The germline CDR1 and CDR2 sequences are SNHLY and FYNNEI. CDR3 DNA sequence: TGTGCCAGCGGAATATGGGGCTACACCTTC. The encoded protein is CASGIWGYTF. Using reference TRBV2 and TRBJ1-2 for the parts outside the CDR3, the full variable domain is EPEVTQTPSHQVTQMGQEVILRCVPISNHLYFYWYRQILGQKVEFLVSFYNNEISEKSEIFDDQFSVERPDGSNFTLKIRSTKLEDSAMYFCASGIWGYTFGSGTRLTVV.

The chain employs TRBV7-8 and TRBJ2-7; possibly TRBD2 for D (5 bases). V was clipped by 5 bases and J by 1 base, with 21 bases between them. Germline loops: CDR1 SGHVS, CDR2 FQNEAQ. This CDR3 is 17 amino acids long. The CDR3 protein is CASSLSPLTGLSYEQYF. The CDR3 nucleotides are TGTGCCAGCAGCCTATCCCCTTTGACGGGGTTGTCCTACGAGCAGTACTTC.

The rearrangement uses TRBV6-1 and TRBJ1-2; D remains unclear. Germline V gives CDR1 MNHNS, CDR2 SASEGT. The CDR3 is 15 amino acids. V lost 8 bases and J lost 11, with 27 bases in between. CDR3: CASGKDPASNGGYTF. In DNA form, the CDR3 reads TGTGCCAGCGGAAAGGACCCGGCGAGTAATGGAGGGTACACCTTC.

This clonotype appeared a few times. The chain couples TRBV20-1 to TRBJ2-1; perhaps TRBD2 as D (6 bases). Germline loops: CDR1 DFQATT, CDR2 SNEGSKA (reference sequence). Trimming pared 8 bases from V and 7 bases from J, leaving 18 bases between. There are 13 residues in the CDR3. The CDR3 loop reads CSYDGLKANEQFF. For the CDR3, the DNA is TGCAGTTACGACGGACTAAAAGCAAATGAGCAGTTCTTC.

The chain's CDR3 is CASSEGYEQYF. CDR3 bases: TGTGCCAGCAGCGAGGGCTACGAGCAGTACTTC. This chain joins TRBV7-9 and TRBJ2-7; a possible D gene is TRBD2 (5 bases). The CDR3 sequence is 11 residues long. The V end lost 5 bases, the J end lost 3 bases, and 5 bases lay between the germline ends. Per germline, CDR1 SEHNR and CDR2 FQNEAQ (reference sequence).

The rearrangement links TRBV5-1 to TRBJ2-5; D uncertain. There are 12 residues in the CDR3. Germline values: CDR1 SGHRS, CDR2 YFSETQ. Trimming removed 0 bases at V and 5 bases at J, with 5 bases between. CDR3 coding DNA: TGCGCCAGCAGCTTGGTTGAGGAGACCCAGTACTTC. Translating it yields CASSLVEETQYF.

The V call is TRBV24-1, the J call TRBJ2-3; the D is unclear. There are 18 residues in the CDR3. V gave up 0 bases and J gave up 4 bases, with 19 bases separating them. Germline V gives CDR1 KGHDR, CDR2 SFDVKD. The chain's CDR3 is CATSDLGRSGADPDTQYF. CDR3 coding DNA: TGTGCCACCAGTGATTTGGGCCGCTCAGGCGCGGACCCAGATACGCAGTATTTT.

On this clonotype itself: One end of the junction fails to match germline, which may point to a read error. J is TRBJ2-6 and V is TRBV7-8, with D tentatively TRBD1 (6 bases). The CDR3 sequence is 20 residues long. The germline V gene has CDR1 SGHVS and CDR2 FQNEAQ. The CDR3 reads CASSLEGVWGRNSGANVLSF. The CDR3, as DNA: TGTGCCAGCAGCTTAGAGGGGGTATGGGGCCGTAACTCTGGGGCCAACGTCCTGTCTTTC.